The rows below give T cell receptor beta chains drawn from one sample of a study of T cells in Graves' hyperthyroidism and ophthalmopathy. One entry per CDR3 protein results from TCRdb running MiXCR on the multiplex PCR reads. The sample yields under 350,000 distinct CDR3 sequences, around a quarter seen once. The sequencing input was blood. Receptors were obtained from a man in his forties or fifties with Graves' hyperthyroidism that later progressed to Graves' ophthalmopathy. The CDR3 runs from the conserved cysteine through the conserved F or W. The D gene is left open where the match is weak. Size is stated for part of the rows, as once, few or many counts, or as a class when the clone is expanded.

CDR3 DNA: TGTGCCAGCAGTTACTCTCCTAGCGGGAGTTACGAGCAGTACTTC; CDR3 protein: CASSYSPSGSYEQYF; V gene: TRBV6-5; J gene: TRBJ2-7; D gene: TRBD2; clone size: many
CDR3 DNA: TGTGCCAGCAGTGATGGGACAGGGGATAGAGGCTACACCTTC; CDR3 protein: CASSDGTGDRGYTF; V gene: TRBV6-1; J gene: TRBJ1-2; D gene: TRBD1; clone size: many
CDR3 DNA: TGTGCCAGCAGTCTTAGGACCTATGGCACCGGGGAGCTGTTTTTT; CDR3 protein: CASSLRTYGTGELFF; V gene: TRBV6-2/TRBV6-3; J gene: TRBJ2-2; D gene: NA; clone size: NA
CDR3 DNA: TGTGCCAGTAGATACAAGGGGAGGAATAGCAATCAGCCCCAGCATTTT; CDR3 protein: CASRYKGRNSNQPQHF; V gene: TRBV19; J gene: TRBJ1-5; D gene: NA; clone size: many
CDR3 DNA: TGCAGCGTACGACACATGAACACTGAAGCTTTCTTT; CDR3 protein: CSVRHMNTEAFF; V gene: TRBV29-1; J gene: TRBJ1-1; D gene: NA; clone size: NA
CDR3 DNA: TGTGCCAGCAGCTCCACGACAGGGGACATTCAGTACTTC; CDR3 protein: CASSSTTGDIQYF; V gene: TRBV7-2; J gene: TRBJ2-4; D gene: TRBD1; clone size: few
CDR3 DNA: TGTGCCAGCTCACCACCGTTAGCGGGCTCTGAAGCTTTCTTT; CDR3 protein: CASSPPLAGSEAFF; V gene: TRBV18; J gene: TRBJ1-1; D gene: NA; clone size: many
CDR3 DNA: TGTGCCAGCAGTTTAATAGGTGCTGGCTACACCTTC; CDR3 protein: CASSLIGAGYTF; V gene: TRBV28; J gene: TRBJ1-2; D gene: NA; clone size: many
CDR3 DNA: TGCAGCGTGGACGGCCGTCAGGGACCAAAAGAGACCCAGTACTTC; CDR3 protein: CSVDGRQGPKETQYF; V gene: TRBV29-1; J gene: TRBJ2-5; D gene: NA; clone size: many
CDR3 DNA: TGTGCCACCAGTGACGCCGGGCCAGGGGGGACCGGGGAGCTGTTTTTT; CDR3 protein: CATSDAGPGGTGELFF; V gene: TRBV24-1; J gene: TRBJ2-2; D gene: NA; clone size: NA
CDR3 DNA: TGTGCCACCCTGAAAGGGGGTTTGAACACTGAAGCTTTCTTT; CDR3 protein: CATLKGGLNTEAFF; V gene: TRBV19; J gene: TRBJ1-1; D gene: NA; clone size: NA
CDR3 DNA: TGTGCCAGCAGTTTGGGGACAGGGAGACAGCCCCAGCATTTT; CDR3 protein: CASSLGTGRQPQHF; V gene: TRBV28; J gene: TRBJ1-5; D gene: TRBD1; clone size: many
CDR3 DNA: TGCAGTGCGGATAGGACCCGCTCCTACGAGCAGTACTTC; CDR3 protein: CSADRTRSYEQYF; V gene: TRBV20-1; J gene: TRBJ2-7; D gene: NA; clone size: many